These T cell receptor beta chains were read from a single sample in a study of T-cell reconstitution after alpha-beta-depleted transplantation in children. TCRdb processed the PCR reads anew with MiXCR; each CDR3 protein has one entry. The sample includes fewer than 750,000 distinct CDR3 sequences, 20% to 25% of them seen just once. Here the sequenced sample was PBMCs, mostly from graft donor cells, taken 360 days after TCRalphabeta/CD19-depleted stem cell transplant. These receptors were collected from a boy in the first two years of life who had a stem cell transplant for acute myeloid leukemia, so the T cells may come from the graft donor. Both conserved end residues are part of each CDR3. Clone size is given for some rows only: seen once, a few or many times, or a class if the clone is expanded.

V gene	clone size	J gene	CDR3 protein
TRBV7-9	few	TRBJ2-1	CASSLADWGRDNEQFF
TRBV7-2	many	TRBJ2-1	CASSARAKPYNEQFF
TRBV29-1	many	TRBJ2-6	CSVAYSGANVLTF
TRBV27	.	TRBJ2-3	CASSLSGRGGTDTQYF
TRBV20-1	few	TRBJ2-3	CSVAGGPTSDTQYF
TRBV3-1	.	TRBJ1-5	CASSQDDNQPQHF
TRBV7-2	.	TRBJ1-2	CASSLALDRGLGGYTF
TRBV11-1	few	TRBJ1-6	CASSRLGTGVAPLHF
TRBV9	.	TRBJ2-1	CASSSGGAAYEQFF
TRBV27	.	TRBJ1-1	CASSTYWQNTEAFF
TRBV12-3/TRBV12-4	few	TRBJ2-1	CASSNLIRIYNEQFF
TRBV7-2	few	TRBJ2-3	CASSPGGGGGTDTQYF
TRBV12-3/TRBV12-4	few	TRBJ2-5	CASSWSKGETQYF
TRBV20-1	many	TRBJ2-1	CSAERRGNEQFF
TRBV10-3	few	TRBJ2-3	CAISGGLPEADTQYF
TRBV24-1	few	TRBJ2-1	CATSDFQDNYNEQFF
TRBV27	.	TRBJ1-1	CASSSGQVAFF
TRBV20-1	few	TRBJ2-5	CSAPRTSGGETQYF
TRBV20-1	many	TRBJ2-1	CSAPGHSWDEQFF
TRBV7-9	many	TRBJ2-5	CASSSGRQGPLQETQYF
TRBV20-1	many	TRBJ2-3	CSIAGGADTQYF
TRBV28	.	TRBJ2-3	CASSFGTEVVGDTQYF
TRBV6-1	.	TRBJ1-6	CASSRWEFQALHF